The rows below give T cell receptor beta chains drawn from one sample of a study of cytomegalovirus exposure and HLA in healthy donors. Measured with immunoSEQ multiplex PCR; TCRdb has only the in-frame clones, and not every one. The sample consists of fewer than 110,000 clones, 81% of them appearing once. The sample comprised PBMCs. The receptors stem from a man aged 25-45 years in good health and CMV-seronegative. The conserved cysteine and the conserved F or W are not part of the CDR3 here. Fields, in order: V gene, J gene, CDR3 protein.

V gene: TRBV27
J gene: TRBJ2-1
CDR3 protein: ASGIAGPINEQF

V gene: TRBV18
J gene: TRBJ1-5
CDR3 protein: ASSGRDRNDQPQH

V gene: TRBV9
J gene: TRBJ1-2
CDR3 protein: ASTATGPYANYGYT

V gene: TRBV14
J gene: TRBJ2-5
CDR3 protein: ASSPWDRSVETQY

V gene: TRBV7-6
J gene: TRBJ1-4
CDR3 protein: ASSVGTHATNEKLF

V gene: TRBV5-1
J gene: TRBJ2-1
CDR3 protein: ASSLGQRYNEQF

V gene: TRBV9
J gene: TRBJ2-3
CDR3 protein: ASSSSSVTLTDTQY

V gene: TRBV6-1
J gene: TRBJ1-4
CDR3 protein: ASSEAQGGNEKLF

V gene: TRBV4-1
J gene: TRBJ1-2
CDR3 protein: ASSQDNRDSSGYT

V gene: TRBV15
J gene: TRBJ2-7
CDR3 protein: ATSRDRGRGYEQY

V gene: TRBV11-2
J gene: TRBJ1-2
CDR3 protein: ASSFRQRRSNYGYT

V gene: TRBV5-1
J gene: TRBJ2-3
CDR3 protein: ASSPGHGSASPETQY

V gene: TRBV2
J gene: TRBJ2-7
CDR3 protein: ASYRAGRSIEQY

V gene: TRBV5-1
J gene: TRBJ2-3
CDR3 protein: ASSLDPTLRTGTQY

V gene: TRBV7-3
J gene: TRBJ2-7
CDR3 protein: ASSLLLAGDRAYEQY

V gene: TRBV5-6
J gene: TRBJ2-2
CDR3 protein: ASSPTGTGELF

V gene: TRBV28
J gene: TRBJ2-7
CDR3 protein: ASRPGTGPSYEQY

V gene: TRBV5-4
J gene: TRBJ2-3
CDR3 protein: ASSLGFPLAGTDTQY

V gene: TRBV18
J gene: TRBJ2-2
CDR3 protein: ASSRPRGINTGELF

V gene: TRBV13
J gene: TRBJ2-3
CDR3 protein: ASSSSRDWGETQY

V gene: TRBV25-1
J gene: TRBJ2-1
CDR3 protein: ASSGTSGGANEQF

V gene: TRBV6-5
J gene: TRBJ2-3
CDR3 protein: ASSYQLSTDTQY

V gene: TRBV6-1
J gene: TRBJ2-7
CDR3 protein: ASSEYRASPYEQY

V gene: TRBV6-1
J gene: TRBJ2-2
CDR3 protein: ASSLDRGNTGELF

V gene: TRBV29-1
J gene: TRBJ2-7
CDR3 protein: SVEAVAGVGLTYEQY

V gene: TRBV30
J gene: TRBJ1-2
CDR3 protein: AWRDNYYGYT

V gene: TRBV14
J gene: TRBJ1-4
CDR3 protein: ASSQTTGEREKLF

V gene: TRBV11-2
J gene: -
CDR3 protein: ASSSIRTGEDEQY

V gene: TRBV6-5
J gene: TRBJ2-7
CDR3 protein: ASSSGQGIHEQY

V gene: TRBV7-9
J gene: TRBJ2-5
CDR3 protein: ASHSSGTRETQY

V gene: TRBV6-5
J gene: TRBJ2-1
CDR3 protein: ASGGDSSSYNEQF

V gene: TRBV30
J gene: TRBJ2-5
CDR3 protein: AWSNTLAGVYQETQY

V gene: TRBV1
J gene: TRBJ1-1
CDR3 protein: TSSPSRDRGWTEAF

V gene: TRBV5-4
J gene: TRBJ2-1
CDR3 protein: ASSAGRPYNEQF

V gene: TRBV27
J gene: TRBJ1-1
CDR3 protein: ASSLGDRVGEAF

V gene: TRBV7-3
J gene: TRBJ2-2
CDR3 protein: ASSRQGGTGELF

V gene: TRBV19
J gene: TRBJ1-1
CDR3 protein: ASQDRTLLNTEAF

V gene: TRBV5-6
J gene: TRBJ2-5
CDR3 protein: ASRLEVRAETQY

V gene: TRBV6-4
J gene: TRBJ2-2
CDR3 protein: ASSDSVGLHTGELF

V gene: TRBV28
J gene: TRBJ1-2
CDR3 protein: ASSLPGGRGYT

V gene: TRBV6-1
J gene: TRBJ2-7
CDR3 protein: ASSEVGTGVYEQY

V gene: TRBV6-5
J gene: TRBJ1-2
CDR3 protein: ASSTGDTYGYT

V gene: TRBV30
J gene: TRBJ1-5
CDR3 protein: AWSGGGGQPQH

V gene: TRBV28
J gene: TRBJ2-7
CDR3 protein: ASNLSGTGRYEQY

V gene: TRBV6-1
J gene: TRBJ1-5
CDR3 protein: ASIKGAEKNQPQH

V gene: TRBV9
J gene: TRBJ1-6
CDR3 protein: ASSVGGAPLH

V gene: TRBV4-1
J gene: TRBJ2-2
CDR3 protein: ASTHGQGTNTGELF

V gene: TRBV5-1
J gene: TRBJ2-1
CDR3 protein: ASSSGQYNEQF

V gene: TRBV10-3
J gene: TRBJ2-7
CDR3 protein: AISDLTGSRNEQY

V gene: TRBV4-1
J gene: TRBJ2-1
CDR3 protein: ASSQRYNEQF

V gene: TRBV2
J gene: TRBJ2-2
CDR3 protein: ASRDTYTGELF

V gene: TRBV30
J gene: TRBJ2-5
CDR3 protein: AWSVGTSGRVWQETQY

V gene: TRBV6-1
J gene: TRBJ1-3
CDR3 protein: ASSDLAGTAY

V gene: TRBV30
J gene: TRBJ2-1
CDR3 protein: AWRNPGASRTDEQF

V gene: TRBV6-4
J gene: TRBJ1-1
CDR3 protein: ASSDSDRTGEAF

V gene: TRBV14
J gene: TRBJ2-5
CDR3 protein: ASSRDREAWETQY

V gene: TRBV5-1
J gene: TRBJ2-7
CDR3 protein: ASSQSGQPYEQY

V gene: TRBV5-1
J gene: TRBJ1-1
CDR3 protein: ASSLGHLNTEAF